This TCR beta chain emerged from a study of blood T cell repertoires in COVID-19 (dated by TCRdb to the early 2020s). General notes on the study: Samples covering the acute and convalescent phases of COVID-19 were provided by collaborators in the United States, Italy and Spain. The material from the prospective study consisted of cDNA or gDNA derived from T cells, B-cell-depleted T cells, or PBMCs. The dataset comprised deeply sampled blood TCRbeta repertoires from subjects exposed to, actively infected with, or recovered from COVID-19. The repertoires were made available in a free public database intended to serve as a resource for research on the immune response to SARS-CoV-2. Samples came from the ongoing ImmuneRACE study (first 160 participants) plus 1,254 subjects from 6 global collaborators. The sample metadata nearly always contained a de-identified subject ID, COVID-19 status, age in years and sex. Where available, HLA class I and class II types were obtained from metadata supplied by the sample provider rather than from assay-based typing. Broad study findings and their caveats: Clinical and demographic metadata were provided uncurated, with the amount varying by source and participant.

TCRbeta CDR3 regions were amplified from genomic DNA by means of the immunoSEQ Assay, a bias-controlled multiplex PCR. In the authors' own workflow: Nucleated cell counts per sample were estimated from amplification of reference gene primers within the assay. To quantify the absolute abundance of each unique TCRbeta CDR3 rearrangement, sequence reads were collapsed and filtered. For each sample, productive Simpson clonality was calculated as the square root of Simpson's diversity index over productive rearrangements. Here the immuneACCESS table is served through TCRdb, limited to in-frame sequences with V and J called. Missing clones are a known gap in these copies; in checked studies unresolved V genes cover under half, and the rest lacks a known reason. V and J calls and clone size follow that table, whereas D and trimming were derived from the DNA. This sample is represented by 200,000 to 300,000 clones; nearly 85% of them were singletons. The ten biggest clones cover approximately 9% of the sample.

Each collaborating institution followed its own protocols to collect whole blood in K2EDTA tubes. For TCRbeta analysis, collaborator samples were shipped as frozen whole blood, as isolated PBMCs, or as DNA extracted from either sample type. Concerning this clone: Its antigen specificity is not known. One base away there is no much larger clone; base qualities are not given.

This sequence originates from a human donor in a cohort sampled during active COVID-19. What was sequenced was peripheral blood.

CDR3 region: CASSEIPGGDTEAFF. The bases are TGTGCCAGCAGTGAAATTCCGGGGGGCGACACTGAAGCTTTCTTT. Recombination joined TRBV2 with TRBJ1-1; the D segment could be TRBD1, given 6 matching bases. V is pared back by 2 bases and J by 3 bases, with 13 bases lying between the germline termini. CDR1 and CDR2 were assigned from the germline V gene as SNHLY and FYNNEI. The CDR3 has 15 amino acids, counting the end cysteine and phenylalanine. The read is trimmed to its CDR3 DNA, 45 bases read in frame from base 1.